A single sample gave rise to the 25 T cell receptor beta chains below, sequenced in a study of radiation and T cells in renal cell carcinoma. The data were produced by immunoSEQ multiplex PCR, yet TCRdb's version contains in-frame clones alone and is incomplete. Altogether over 35,000 clones are present, roughly four fifths being singletons, with the ten largest covering about 30%. Time point noted: blood 4 weeks post-SBRT, at nephrectomy. Treatment reported: 15 Gy SBRT to primary tumor, nephrectomy 4 weeks later. Sequenced here: blood, sampled from a patient whose treatment included radiotherapy and nephrectomy. Source of these receptors: a woman aged 70 to 79 with renal cell carcinoma.

The rearrangement joins TRBV27 to TRBJ1-1, with a weak D call TRBD1 (5 bases). Trimming cost V 7 bases and J 5 bases, with 26 bases left between them. Germline CDR1 is MNHEY and CDR2 is SMNVEV (reference sequence). The CDR3 covers 17 residues. The CDR3 sequence: CASTPGGVIGRETEAFF. The DNA for the CDR3 is TGTGCCAGCACCCCGGGGGGGGTAATCGGAAGAGAAACTGAAGCTTTCTTT.

This clone showed up just a few times. The V gene is TRBV7-8, the J gene TRBJ2-7; the match to TRBD2 covers 11 bases. Germline CDR1 SGHVS, CDR2 FQNEAQ. The CDR3 runs to 18 residues. Trimming cost V 1 base and J 5 bases; bases outside gene matches: 13. The CDR3 spells CASSLGDSGRAVRHEQYF. CDR3 in DNA: TGTGCCAGCAGCTTAGGGGATAGCGGGAGGGCCGTTCGCCACGAGCAGTACTTC.

This chain links TRBV19 with TRBJ2-3; 9 bases align to TRBD2. Trimming cost V 8 bases and J 1 base; bases outside gene matches: 7. CDR1 and CDR2 (germline): LNHDA, SQIVND (reference sequence). The CDR3 has 15 amino acids. The CDR3 DNA follows: TGTGCCAGTGCCCTGGCGGGAGGGCGCACAGATACGCAGTATTTT. Translation: CASALAGGRTDTQYF. Filled out from reference TRBV19 and TRBJ2-3, the complete variable domain reads DGGITQSPKYLFRKEGQNVTLSCEQNLNHDAMYWYRQDPGQGLRLIYYSQIVNDFQKGDIAEGYSVSREKKESFPLTVTSAQKNPTAFYLCASALAGGRTDTQYFGPGTRLTVL.

This chain uses TRBV11-2 with TRBJ2-3; the D gene is possibly TRBD2 (5 bases). This CDR3 spans 15 amino acids. V lost 3 bases and J 2 bases, leaving 12 bases between the germline ends. In germline, CDR1 is SGHAT, CDR2 FQNNGV. CDR3 sequence: CASSFPGSDTDTQYF. CDR3 DNA: TGTGCCAGCAGCTTTCCGGGATCGGACACAGATACGCAGTATTTT.

The CDR3 sequence is CASSNTGGNQPQHF. DNA of the CDR3: TGTGCCAGTAGCAATACAGGGGGCAATCAGCCCCAGCATTTT. The V and J genes are TRBV19 and TRBJ1-5; 7 nucleotides align to TRBD1. The CDR3 has 14 residues. Trimming at V came to 6 bases and at J to 2 bases, leaving 4 bases not matched to a gene. Germline V gives CDR1 LNHDA, CDR2 SQIVND (reference sequence).

V usage is TRBV6-5 and J usage is TRBJ1-2; 9 bases align to TRBD1. This CDR3 region has 13 residues. Trimming cost V 5 bases and J 3 bases; bases outside gene matches: 1. Looked up from germline, CDR1 is MNHEY and CDR2 is SVGAGI. The DNA for the CDR3 is TGTGCCAGCAGTGGACAGGGGCACTATGGCTACACCTTC. Encoded protein: CASSGQGHYGYTF.

The rearrangement uses TRBV19 and TRBJ1-1; unclear D gene. Germline V gene lookup returns CDR1 LNHDA and CDR2 SQIVND (reference sequence). Trimming left V 1 base short and J 0 bases short, with 18 bases between. This CDR3 region has 18 residues. The CDR3 coding sequence is TGTGCCAGTAGTATAGGGGCAGGCTATTACTCGATGAACACTGAAGCTTTCTTT. Encoded protein: CASSIGAGYYSMNTEAFF. Based on the CDR3 plus reference TRBV19 and TRBJ1-1, the full variable domain is DGGITQSPKYLFRKEGQNVTLSCEQNLNHDAMYWYRQDPGQGLRLIYYSQIVNDFQKGDIAEGYSVSREKKESFPLTVTSAQKNPTAFYLCASSIGAGYYSMNTEAFFGQGTRLTVV.

This clone was detected only once. The V and J genes are TRBV19 and TRBJ2-3; 12 bases are shared with TRBD2. Looked up from germline, CDR1 is LNHDA and CDR2 is SQIVND (reference sequence). The CDR3 is made up of 15 amino acids. V was clipped by 6 bases and J by 3 bases; unmatched bases: 4. In nucleotides, the CDR3 is TGTGCCAGTAGGAGGACTAGCGGGACGACAGATACGCAGTATTTT. It translates to CASRRTSGTTDTQYF.

A single count supports this clone. Its ends do not fully match the called genes, so a read error is possible. Other DNA sequences in the sample encode the same CDR3. This chain uses TRBV2 with TRBJ1-2, with D hard to call. Germline lookup yields CDR1 SNHLY and CDR2 FYNNEI. CDR3 length equals 12 residues. Here the CDR3 reads CASSVQVMGYTF. The CDR3 DNA reads as TGTGCCAGCAGTGTACAAGTTATGGGCTACACCTTT.

This clone was found once. The V and J genes are TRBV4-3 and TRBJ1-4; maybe TRBD1 (5 bases). This CDR3 comprises 15 residues. In germline, CDR1 is LGHNA, CDR2 YSLEER. V dropped 1 base and J dropped 7 bases, with 13 bases sitting between them. The CDR3 sequence: CASSQVPGFGEKLFF. The CDR3 region has the DNA TGCGCCAGCAGCCAAGTCCCAGGGTTTGGTGAAAAACTGTTTTTT.

This clone was seen more than once but under ten times. CDR3 in DNA: TGTGCCAGTAGTCCGGCATGGGTGGACACTGAAGCTTTCTTT. It codes for CASSPAWVDTEAFF. The J gene is TRBJ1-1, the V gene TRBV19; no reliable D call. The CDR3 covers 14 residues. V was clipped by 5 bases and J by 3 bases, with 13 bases between them. Germline values: CDR1 LNHDA, CDR2 SQIVND (reference sequence). Looking up the rest from reference TRBV19 and TRBJ1-1 gives the full variable domain: DGGITQSPKYLFRKEGQNVTLSCEQNLNHDAMYWYRQDPGQGLRLIYYSQIVNDFQKGDIAEGYSVSREKKESFPLTVTSAQKNPTAFYLCASSPAWVDTEAFFGQGTRLTVV.

The chain joins TRBV9 to TRBJ1-1; a weak D match, TRBD1 (5 bases). Germline V gene data show CDR1 as SGDLS and CDR2 as YYNGEE. The CDR3 runs to 14 residues. The V and J ends lost 3 bases and 4 bases respectively, with 13 bases between them. The CDR3, as DNA: TGTGCCAGCAGCGCCAGAGACAGATCCACTGAAGCTTTCTTT. Translated, it gives CASSARDRSTEAFF.

This chain connects TRBV6-5 to TRBJ2-1; D is unclear. The CDR3 length is 14 residues. Per germline, CDR1 MNHEY and CDR2 SVGAGI. V was trimmed by 6 bases and J by 0 bases, leaving 9 bases between them. The CDR3 region is CASSPGSSYNEQFF. CDR3 sequence (DNA): TGTGCCAGCAGCCCTGGTAGCTCCTACAATGAGCAGTTCTTC.

V and J are TRBV4-2 and TRBJ2-1; tentative D call: TRBD2 (6 bases). Trimming pared 5 bases from V and 0 bases from J, leaving 17 bases between. CDR1 and CDR2 from the germline V gene are LGHNA and YNFKEQ. This CDR3 spans 17 amino acids. Written as DNA, the CDR3 is TGTGCCAGCAGCTTAACCCCCCTAGCGACCTCCTACAATGAGCAGTTCTTC. Translated: CASSLTPLATSYNEQFF.

The gene calls are TRBV5-4 and TRBJ2-4; 7 positions match TRBD2. Germline assignment: CDR1 SGHNT and CDR2 YYREEE (reference sequence). The CDR3 has 16 residues. V lost 4 bases, J lost 0 bases, and 7 bases stayed unmatched. In DNA form, the CDR3 reads TGTGCCAGCAGCGGGAGCGGGGCCCTAGCCAAAAACATTCAGTACTTC. It specifies CASSGSGALAKNIQYF.

This sequence joins TRBV19 and TRBJ2-5, with a possible D match to TRBD1 (5 bases). The CDR3 is made up of 12 amino acids. Per the germline V gene, CDR1 is LNHDA and CDR2 is SQIVND (reference sequence). The V gene lost 4 bases and the J gene lost 2 bases, with 5 bases spanning the gap. CDR3 nucleotides: TGTGCCAGTAGTAAGGGGCAAGAGACCCAGTACTTC. Its protein is CASSKGQETQYF.

V is TRBV6-5 and J is TRBJ1-2; D ambiguous. V was clipped by 7 bases and J by 0 bases, with 15 bases between them. The CDR3 consists of 15 residues. Per the germline V gene, CDR1 is MNHEY and CDR2 is SVGAGI. CDR3 sequence: CASKPAGLANYGYTF. The DNA of the CDR3 is TGTGCCAGCAAACCCGCAGGCCTAGCTAACTATGGCTACACCTTC.

The chain couples TRBV15 to TRBJ2-3, with D unclear. This CDR3 region has 18 residues. The V gene lost 0 bases and the J gene lost 3 bases, with 19 bases spanning the gap. CDR1 and CDR2 from the germline V gene are LNHNV and YYDKDF (reference sequence). For the CDR3, the DNA is TGTGCCACCAGCAGAGATCAATATAAGGGTATGGAGACAGATACGCAGTATTTT. It is translated as CATSRDQYKGMETDTQYF.

This chain links TRBV6-8 with TRBJ2-7, with D perhaps being TRBD1 or TRBD2 (7 bases each). Germline CDR1 and CDR2: MNHGY and SAAAGT. V was clipped by 8 bases and J by 1 base, with 18 bases between them. The CDR3 covers 15 residues. The CDR3, as DNA: TGTGCCAGCCTCTCGACAGGGAGGGTATCCTACGAGCAGTACTTC. It is translated as CASLSTGRVSYEQYF.

V is TRBV6-5 and J is TRBJ1-1, with D possibly being TRBD1 (5 bases). Germline loops: CDR1 MNHEY, CDR2 SVGAGI. The ends were cut back, 8 bases at V and 1 base at J, with 14 bases in the middle. CDR3 size: 14 residues. The CDR3 sequence: CASSVGRRNTEAFF. For the CDR3, the DNA is TGTGCCAGCTCAGTGGGGCGACGGAACACTGAAGCTTTCTTT.

The chain uses TRBV10-1 and TRBJ2-7; the D gene is possibly TRBD1 (6 bases). In germline, CDR1 is WNHNN, CDR2 SYGVQD (reference sequence). Trimming stripped 4 bases from V and 5 bases from J, with 15 bases between. The CDR3 runs to 14 residues. CDR3: CASSALQGAHEQYF. As DNA, the CDR3 is TGCGCCAGCAGTGCCTTACAGGGTGCCCACGAGCAGTACTTC.

The chain carries TRBV5-1 and TRBJ1-5; weak D call: TRBD1 (5 bases). Germline-derived CDR1 and CDR2 are SGHRS and YFSETQ. The CDR3 runs to 12 residues. V was clipped by 3 bases and J by 7 bases, with 8 bases between them. CDR3 nucleotide sequence: TGCGCCAGCAGCTCAGGGTACCAGCCCCAGCATTTT. Amino acid sequence: CASSSGYQPQHF. Filled out from reference TRBV5-1 and TRBJ1-5, the complete variable domain reads KAGVTQTPRYLIKTRGQQVTLSCSPISGHRSVSWYQQTPGQGLQFLFEYFSETQRNKGNFPGRFSGRQFSNSRSEMNVSTLELGDSALYLCASSSGYQPQHFGDGTRLSIL.

The chain uses TRBV6-5 and TRBJ2-1; D may be TRBD1 (5 bases). Germline CDR1 and CDR2: MNHEY and SVGAGI. Trimming left V 6 bases short and J 10 bases short, with 19 bases between. The CDR3 is 14 amino acids. The CDR3 sequence: CASSLTGTSREQFF. The CDR3 region has the DNA TGTGCCAGCAGCCTCACAGGTACCTCTAGAGAGCAGTTCTTC.

J is TRBJ2-7 and V is TRBV7-8; TRBD1 is a possible D gene (6 bases). V lost 1 base and J 0 bases, leaving 19 bases between the germline ends. CDR1 SGHVS and CDR2 FQNEAQ come from the germline V gene. The CDR3 has 18 residues. This CDR3 is CASSLGTVITFNSYEQYF. In nucleotides, the CDR3 is TGTGCCAGCAGCTTAGGGACAGTGATAACTTTCAACTCCTACGAGCAGTACTTC. The full variable domain, in which reference TRBV7-8 and TRBJ2-7 provide the parts outside the CDR3, is GAGVSQSPRYKVAKRGQDVALRCDPISGHVSLFWYQQALGQGPEFLTYFQNEAQLDKSGLPSDRFFAERPEGSVSTLKIQRTQQEDSAVYLCASSLGTVITFNSYEQYFGPGTRLTVT.

V is TRBV5-4 and J is TRBJ2-2; the match to TRBD2 covers 9 bases. V lost 0 bases to trimming and J lost 6 bases; unmatched junction nucleotides: 3. The CDR3 loop spans 15 amino acids. Germline loops: CDR1 SGHNT, CDR2 YYREEE (reference sequence). CDR3 bases: TGTGCCAGCAGCTTGGGGCTAGCGGGGCCCGGGGAGCTGTTTTTT. Its translation: CASSLGLAGPGELFF.